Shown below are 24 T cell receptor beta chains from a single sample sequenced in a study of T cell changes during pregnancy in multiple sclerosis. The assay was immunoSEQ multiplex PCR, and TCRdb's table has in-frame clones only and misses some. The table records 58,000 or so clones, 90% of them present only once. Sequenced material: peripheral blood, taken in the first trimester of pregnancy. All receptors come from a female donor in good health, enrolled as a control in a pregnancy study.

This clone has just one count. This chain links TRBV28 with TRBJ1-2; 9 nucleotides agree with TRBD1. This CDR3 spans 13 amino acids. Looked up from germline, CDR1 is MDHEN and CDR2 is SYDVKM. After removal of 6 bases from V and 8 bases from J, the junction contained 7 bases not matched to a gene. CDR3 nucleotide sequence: TGTGCCAGCAGCCAGGGACAGGGAGGGGGCTACACCTTC. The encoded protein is CASSQGQGGGYTF.

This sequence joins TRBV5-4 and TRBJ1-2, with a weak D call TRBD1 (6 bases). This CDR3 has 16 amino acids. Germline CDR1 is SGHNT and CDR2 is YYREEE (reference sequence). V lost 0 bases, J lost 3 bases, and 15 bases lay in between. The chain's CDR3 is CASSLGGQERYYGYTF. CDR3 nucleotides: TGTGCCAGCAGCTTGGGGGGGCAGGAGCGCTACTATGGCTACACCTTC.

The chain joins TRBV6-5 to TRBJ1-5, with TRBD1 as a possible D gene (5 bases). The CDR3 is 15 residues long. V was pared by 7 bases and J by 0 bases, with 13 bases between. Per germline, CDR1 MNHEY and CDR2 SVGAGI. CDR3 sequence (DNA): TGTGCCAGCAAAACAGGTTTGGGTAGCAATCAGCCCCAGCATTTT. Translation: CASKTGLGSNQPQHF.

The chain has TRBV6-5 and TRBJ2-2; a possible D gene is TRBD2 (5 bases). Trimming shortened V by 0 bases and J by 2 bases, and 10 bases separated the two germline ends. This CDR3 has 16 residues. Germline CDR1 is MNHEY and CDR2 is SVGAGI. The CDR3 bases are TGTGCCAGCAGTTACTCAGGACTTCCTAACACCGGGGAGCTGTTTTTT. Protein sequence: CASSYSGLPNTGELFF.

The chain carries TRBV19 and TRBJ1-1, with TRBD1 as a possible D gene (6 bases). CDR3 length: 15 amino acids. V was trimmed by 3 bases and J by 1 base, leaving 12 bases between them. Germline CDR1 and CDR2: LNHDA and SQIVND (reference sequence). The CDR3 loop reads CASSIRQAGNTEAFF. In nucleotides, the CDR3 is TGTGCCAGTAGTATCAGACAGGCTGGGAACACTGAAGCTTTCTTT.

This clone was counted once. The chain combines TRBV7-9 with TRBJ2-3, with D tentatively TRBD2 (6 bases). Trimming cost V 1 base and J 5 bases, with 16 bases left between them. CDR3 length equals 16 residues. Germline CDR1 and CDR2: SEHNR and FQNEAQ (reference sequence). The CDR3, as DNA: TGTGCCAGCAGCTTAGTCAATCTGGTAGCGGAAGATACGCAGTATTTT. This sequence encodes CASSLVNLVAEDTQYF. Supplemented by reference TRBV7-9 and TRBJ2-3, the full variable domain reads DTGVSQNPRHKITKRGQNVTFRCDPISEHNRLYWYRQTLGQGPEFLTYFQNEAQLEKSRLLSDRFSAERPKGSFSTLEIQRTEQGDSAMYLCASSLVNLVAEDTQYFGPGTRLTVL.

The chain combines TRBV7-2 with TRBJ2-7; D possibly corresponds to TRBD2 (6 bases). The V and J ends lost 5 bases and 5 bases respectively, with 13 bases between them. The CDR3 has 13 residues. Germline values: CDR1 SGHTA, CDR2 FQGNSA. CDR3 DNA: TGTGCCAGCAGCCTCCAGACTAGTGACGAGCAGTACTTC. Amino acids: CASSLQTSDEQYF.

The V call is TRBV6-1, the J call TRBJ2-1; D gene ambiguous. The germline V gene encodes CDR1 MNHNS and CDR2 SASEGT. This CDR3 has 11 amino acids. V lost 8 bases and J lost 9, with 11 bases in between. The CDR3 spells CASRALFEQFF. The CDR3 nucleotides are TGTGCCAGCCGAGCATTATTTGAGCAGTTCTTC.

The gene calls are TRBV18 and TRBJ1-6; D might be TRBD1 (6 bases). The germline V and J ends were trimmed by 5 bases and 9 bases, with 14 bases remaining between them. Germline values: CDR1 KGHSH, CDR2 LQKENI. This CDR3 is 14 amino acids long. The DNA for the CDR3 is TGTGCCAGCTCATCAACAGGGTGGGGTTCACCCCTCCACTTT. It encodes CASSSTGWGSPLHF.

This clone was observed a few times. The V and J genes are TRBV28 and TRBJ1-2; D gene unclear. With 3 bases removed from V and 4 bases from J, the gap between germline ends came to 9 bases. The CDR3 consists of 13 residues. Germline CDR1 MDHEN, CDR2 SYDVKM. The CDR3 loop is CASSLLVVYGYTF. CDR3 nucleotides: TGTGCCAGCAGTTTGTTAGTGGTCTATGGCTACACCTTC.

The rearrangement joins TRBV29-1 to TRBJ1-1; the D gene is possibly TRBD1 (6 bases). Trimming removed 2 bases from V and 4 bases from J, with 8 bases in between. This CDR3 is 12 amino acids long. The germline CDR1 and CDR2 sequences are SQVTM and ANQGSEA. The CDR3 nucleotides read TGCAGCGTTGAACAGGGGATCACTGAAGCTTTCTTT. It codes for CSVEQGITEAFF.

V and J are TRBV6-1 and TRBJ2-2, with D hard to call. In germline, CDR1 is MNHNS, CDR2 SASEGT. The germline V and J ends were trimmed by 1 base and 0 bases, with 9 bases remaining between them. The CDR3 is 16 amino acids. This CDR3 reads CASSEGDTPNTGELFF. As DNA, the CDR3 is TGTGCCAGCAGTGAAGGCGACACCCCGAACACCGGGGAGCTGTTTTTT.

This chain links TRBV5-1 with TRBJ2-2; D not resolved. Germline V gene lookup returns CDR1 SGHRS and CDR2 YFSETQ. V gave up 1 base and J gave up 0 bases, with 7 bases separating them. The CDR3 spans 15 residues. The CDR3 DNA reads TGCGCCAGCAGCTTGTCGACAACGAACACCGGGGAGCTGTTTTTT. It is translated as CASSLSTTNTGELFF. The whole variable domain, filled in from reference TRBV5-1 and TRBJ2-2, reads KAGVTQTPRYLIKTRGQQVTLSCSPISGHRSVSWYQQTPGQGLQFLFEYFSETQRNKGNFPGRFSGRQFSNSRSEMNVSTLELGDSALYLCASSLSTTNTGELFFGEGSRLTVL.

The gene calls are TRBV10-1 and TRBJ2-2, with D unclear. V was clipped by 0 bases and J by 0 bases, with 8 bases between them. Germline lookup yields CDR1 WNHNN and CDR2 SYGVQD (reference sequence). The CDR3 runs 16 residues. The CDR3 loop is CASSESWQTNTGELFF. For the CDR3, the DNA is TGCGCCAGCAGTGAGTCTTGGCAGACGAACACCGGGGAGCTGTTTTTT.

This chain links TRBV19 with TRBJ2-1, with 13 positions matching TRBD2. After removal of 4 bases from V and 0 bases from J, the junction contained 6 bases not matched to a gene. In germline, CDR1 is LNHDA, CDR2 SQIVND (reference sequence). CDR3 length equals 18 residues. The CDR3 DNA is TGTGCCAGTAGTACCTGGCGGACTAGCGGGAGCTCCTACAATGAGCAGTTCTTC. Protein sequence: CASSTWRTSGSSYNEQFF.

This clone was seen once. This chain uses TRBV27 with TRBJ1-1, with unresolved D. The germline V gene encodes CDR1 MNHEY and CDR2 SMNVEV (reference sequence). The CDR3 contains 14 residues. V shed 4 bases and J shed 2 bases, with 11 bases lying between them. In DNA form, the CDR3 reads TGTGCCAGCAGTTCCCGGTTAGCAAACACTGAAGCTTTCTTT. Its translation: CASSSRLANTEAFF.

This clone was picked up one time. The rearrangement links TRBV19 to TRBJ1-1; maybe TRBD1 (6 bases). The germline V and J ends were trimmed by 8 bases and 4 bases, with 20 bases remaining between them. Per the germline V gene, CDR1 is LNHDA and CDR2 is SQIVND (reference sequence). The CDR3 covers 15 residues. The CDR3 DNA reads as TGTGCCAGTCACCTGGGGGGGGGCACGGCCACTGAAGCTTTCTTT. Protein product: CASHLGGGTATEAFF.

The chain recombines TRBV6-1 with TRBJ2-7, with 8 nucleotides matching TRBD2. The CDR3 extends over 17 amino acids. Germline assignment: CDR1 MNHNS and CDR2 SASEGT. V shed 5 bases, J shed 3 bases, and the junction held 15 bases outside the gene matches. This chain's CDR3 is CASSQVHLTSAYYEQYF. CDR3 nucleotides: TGTGCCAGCAGTCAAGTTCATCTGACTAGCGCGTACTACGAGCAGTACTTC.

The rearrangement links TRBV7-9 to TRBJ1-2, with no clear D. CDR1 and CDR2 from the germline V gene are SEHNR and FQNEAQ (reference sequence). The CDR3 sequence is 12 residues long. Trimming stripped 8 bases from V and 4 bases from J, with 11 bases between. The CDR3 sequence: CASSADFYGYTF. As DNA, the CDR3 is TGTGCCAGCTCTGCGGATTTCTATGGCTACACCTTC.

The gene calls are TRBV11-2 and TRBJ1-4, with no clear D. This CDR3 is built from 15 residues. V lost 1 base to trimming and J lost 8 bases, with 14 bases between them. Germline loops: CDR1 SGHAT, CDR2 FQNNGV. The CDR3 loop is CASSLVGSGGEKLFF. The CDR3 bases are TGTGCCAGCAGCTTAGTGGGGTCCGGAGGCGAAAAACTGTTTTTT.

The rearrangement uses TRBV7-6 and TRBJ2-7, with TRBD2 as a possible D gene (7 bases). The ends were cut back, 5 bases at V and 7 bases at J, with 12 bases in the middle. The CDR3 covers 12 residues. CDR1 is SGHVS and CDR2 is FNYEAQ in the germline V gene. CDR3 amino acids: CASSRGGLEQYF. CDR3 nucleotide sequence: TGTGCCAGCAGCAGGGGGGGCTTGGAGCAGTACTTC.

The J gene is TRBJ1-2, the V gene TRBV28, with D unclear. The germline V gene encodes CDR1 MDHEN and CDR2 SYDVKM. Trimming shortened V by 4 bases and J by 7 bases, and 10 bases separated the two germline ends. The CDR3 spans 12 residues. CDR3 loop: CASSWEGGGYTF. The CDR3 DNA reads TGTGCCAGCAGTTGGGAGGGTGGTGGCTACACCTTC.

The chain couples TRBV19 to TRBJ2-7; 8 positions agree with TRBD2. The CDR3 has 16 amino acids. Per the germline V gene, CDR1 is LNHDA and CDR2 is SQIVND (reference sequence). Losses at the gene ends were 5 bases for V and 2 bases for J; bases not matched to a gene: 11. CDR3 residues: CASSLIAGRGPYEQYF. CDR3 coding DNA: TGTGCCAGTAGTCTGATAGCGGGACGGGGCCCCTACGAGCAGTACTTC.

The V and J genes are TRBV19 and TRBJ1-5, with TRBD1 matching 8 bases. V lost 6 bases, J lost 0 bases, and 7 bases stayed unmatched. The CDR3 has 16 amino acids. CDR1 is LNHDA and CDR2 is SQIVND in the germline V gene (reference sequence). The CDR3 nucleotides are TGTGCCAGTAGCCATGCGACAGGGGCTAGCAATCAGCCCCAGCATTTT. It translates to CASSHATGASNQPQHF.